The 10 T cell receptor beta chains below all came from one sample that was sequenced in a study of blood T cell repertoires in COVID-19. Repertoires were generated with immunoSEQ multiplex PCR, while TCRdb's copy carries only in-frame clones and drops some. The sample lists about 160,000 clones, 70% to 85% occurring once. The specimen was peripheral blood. The receptors shown here come from an elderly woman with acute or convalescent COVID-19.

The V gene is TRBV30, the J gene TRBJ1-4; possibly TRBD1 for D (6 bases). CDR1 is GTSNPN and CDR2 is SVGIG in the germline V gene (reference sequence). This CDR3 spans 14 amino acids. V was trimmed by 4 bases and J by 5 bases, leaving 14 bases between them. The CDR3 bases are TGTGCCTGGACACCGGGACACGTAAATGAAAAACTGTTTTTT. It translates to CAWTPGHVNEKLFF.

This clone has only one observation. The CDR3 loop is CASSQTGPANTGELFF. The CDR3 DNA follows: TGTGCCAGCAGCCAGACAGGTCCTGCGAACACCGGGGAGCTGTTTTTT. The chain links TRBV6-2 or TRBV6-3 to TRBJ2-2; a possible D gene is TRBD1 (6 bases). V was pared by 6 bases and J by 0 bases, with 14 bases between. Germline loops: CDR1 MNHEY, CDR2 SVGEGT. The length of the CDR3 is 16 residues.

The chain couples TRBV5-6 to TRBJ1-1, with a weak D call TRBD1 (6 bases). Germline V gene data show CDR1 as SGHDT and CDR2 as YYEEEE. The CDR3 covers 16 residues. Trimming shortened V by 0 bases and J by 6 bases, and 18 bases separated the two germline ends. Written as DNA, the CDR3 is TGTGCCAGCAGCTTGGGTCATGGGGGCGCGATGGCTGAAGCTTTCTTT. This sequence encodes CASSLGHGGAMAEAFF.

This sequence joins TRBV7-6 and TRBJ1-3, with D perhaps TRBD1 (6 bases). The CDR3 has 16 amino acids. Trimming removed 2 bases at V and 4 bases at J, with 15 bases between. The germline gives CDR1 SGHVS, CDR2 FNYEAQ. The CDR3 DNA reads as TGTGCCAGCAGCTTACTTCCGGGGGGCAGCGGAAACACCATATATTTT. Translating gives CASSLLPGGSGNTIYF.

This rearrangement joins TRBV6-5 to TRBJ1-2, with D possibly being TRBD1 (6 bases). Germline V gene data show CDR1 as MNHEY and CDR2 as SVGAGI. V was cut by 4 bases and J by 6 bases, with 15 bases left in between. The CDR3 spans 14 residues. The CDR3 DNA is TGTGCCAGCAGTTTAGATGGGACACCAAATGGCTACACCTTC. Translation gives CASSLDGTPNGYTF.

This chain links TRBV6-5 with TRBJ2-4; tentatively, D is TRBD2 (6 bases). Germline lookup yields CDR1 MNHEY and CDR2 SVGAGI. V lost 11 bases to trimming and J lost 4 bases, with 21 bases between them. The CDR3 has 15 amino acids. In DNA, the CDR3 is TGTGCCGCAGTTCGTCGGGAGAACGAGAAAAACATTCAGTACTTC. Encoded protein: CAAVRRENEKNIQYF.

The CDR3 spells CAWSGQGKNIQYF. DNA of the CDR3: TGTGCCTGGAGTGGACAGGGTAAAAACATTCAGTACTTC. The chain combines TRBV30 with TRBJ2-4, with 7 bases matching TRBD1. The V and J ends lost 1 base and 4 bases, in that order; junction bases with no gene match: 1. This CDR3 contains 13 residues. Germline V lookup: CDR1 GTSNPN, CDR2 SVGIG (reference sequence).

The chain is built from TRBV21-1 and TRBJ1-2; no check of the table's D call, TRBD1, against the DNA was made. TRBV21-1 is recorded as a pseudogene. CDR3 size: 17 residues. The CDR3 reads CASSKRQRDSAAYGYTF. CDR3 nucleotide sequence: TGTGCCAGCAGCAAACGTCAACGGGACAGCGCCGCATATGGCTACACCTTC.

This clone has only a few counts. J is TRBJ2-2 and V is TRBV5-1; 8 bases match TRBD2. CDR3 length: 14 amino acids. Germline values: CDR1 SGHRS, CDR2 YFSETQ. V was clipped by 0 bases and J by 13 bases; unmatched bases: 8. The CDR3 spells CASSLGLAGGMLFF. Written as DNA, the CDR3 is TGCGCCAGCAGCTTGGGGCTAGCGGGCGGCATGCTGTTTTTT.

In nucleotides, the CDR3 is TGTGCCAGCATTAGGTTGGGACAGGGGGAGAAGCCCCAGCATTTT. It yields the protein CASIRLGQGEKPQHF. J is TRBJ1-5 and V is TRBV28; the match to TRBD1 covers 11 bases. Germline CDR1 reads MDHEN; CDR2 reads SYDVKM. The CDR3 contains 15 residues. V lost 7 bases to trimming and J lost 8 bases; unmatched junction nucleotides: 10.